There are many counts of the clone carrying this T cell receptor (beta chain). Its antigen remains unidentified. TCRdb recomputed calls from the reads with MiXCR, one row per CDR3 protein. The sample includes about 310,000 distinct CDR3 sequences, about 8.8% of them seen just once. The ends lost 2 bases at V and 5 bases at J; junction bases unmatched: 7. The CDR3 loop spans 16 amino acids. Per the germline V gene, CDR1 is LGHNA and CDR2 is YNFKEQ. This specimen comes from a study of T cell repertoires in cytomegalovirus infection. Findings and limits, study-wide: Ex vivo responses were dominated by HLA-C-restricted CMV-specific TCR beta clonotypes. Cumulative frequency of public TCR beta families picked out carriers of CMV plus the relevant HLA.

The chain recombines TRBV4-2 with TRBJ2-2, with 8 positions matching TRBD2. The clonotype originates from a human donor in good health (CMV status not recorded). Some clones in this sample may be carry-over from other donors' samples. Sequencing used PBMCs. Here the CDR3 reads CASSQRTGGTTGELFF. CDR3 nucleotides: TGTGCCAGCAGCCAACGTACGGGGGGGACGACCGGGGAGCTGTTTTTT.